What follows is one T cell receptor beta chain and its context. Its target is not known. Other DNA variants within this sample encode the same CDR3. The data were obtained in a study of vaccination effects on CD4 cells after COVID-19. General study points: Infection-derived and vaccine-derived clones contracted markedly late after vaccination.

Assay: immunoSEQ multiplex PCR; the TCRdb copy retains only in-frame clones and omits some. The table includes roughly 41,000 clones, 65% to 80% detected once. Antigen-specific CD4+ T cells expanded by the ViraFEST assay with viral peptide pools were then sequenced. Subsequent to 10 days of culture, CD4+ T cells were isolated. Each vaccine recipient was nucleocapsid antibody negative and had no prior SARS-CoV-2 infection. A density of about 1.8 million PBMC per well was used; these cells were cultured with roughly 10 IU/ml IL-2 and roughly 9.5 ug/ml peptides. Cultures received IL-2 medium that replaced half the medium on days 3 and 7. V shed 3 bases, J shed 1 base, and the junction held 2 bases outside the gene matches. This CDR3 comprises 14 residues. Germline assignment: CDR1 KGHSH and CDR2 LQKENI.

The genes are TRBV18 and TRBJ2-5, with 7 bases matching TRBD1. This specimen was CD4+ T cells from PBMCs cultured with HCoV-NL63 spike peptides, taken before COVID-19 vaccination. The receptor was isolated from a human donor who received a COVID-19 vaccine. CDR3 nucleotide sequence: TGTGCCAGCTCACCCAACAGGGGCCAAGAGACCCAGTACTTC. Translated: CASSPNRGQETQYF. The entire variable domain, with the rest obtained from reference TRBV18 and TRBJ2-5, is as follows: NAGVMQNPRHLVRRRGQEARLRCSPMKGHSHVYWYRQLPEEGLKFMVYLQKENIIDESGMPKERFSAEFPKEGPSILRIQQVVRGDSAAYFCASSPNRGQETQYFGPGTRLLVL.